A selection of T cell receptor beta chains follows, all from one sample in a study of blood T cells in healthy people across ages. Each CDR3 protein gets one entry after TCRdb re-called the 5' RACE reads with MiXCR. The data contain about a million distinct CDR3 sequences, 48% of them singletons. The material sequenced was blood. These receptors all come from a man aged 25-45 years in good health. The CDR3 runs from the conserved cysteine through the conserved F or W. The D gene is left open where the match is weak. The size entry is marked missing in some rows and otherwise reads once, few, many or a size class.

few,TRBJ2-7,-,TRBV6-5,CASSYGSTYEQYF,TGTGCCAGCAGTTACGGCAGCACCTACGAGCAGTACTTC
-,TRBJ2-3,TRBD2,TRBV20-1,CSASRRAGGEDTQYF,TGCAGTGCTAGCCGCCGGGCGGGGGGGGAGGATACGCAGTATTTT
few,TRBJ2-5,TRBD2,TRBV6-2/TRBV6-3,CASSRTGLKETQYF,TGTGCCAGCAGCCGAACGGGACTAAAAGAGACCCAGTACTTC
few,TRBJ1-2,-,TRBV29-1,CSARLPNYGYTF,TGCAGCGCCCGTCTCCCTAACTATGGCTACACCTTC
many,TRBJ2-3,-,TRBV12-3/TRBV12-4,CASSLGRASTDTQYF,TGTGCCAGCAGTTTAGGGCGGGCGAGCACAGATACGCAGTATTTT
-,TRBJ2-6,TRBD1,TRBV20-1,CSAWDRSRSGANVLTF,TGCAGTGCTTGGGACAGGAGTAGATCGGGGGCCAACGTCCTGACTTTC
-,TRBJ2-3,-,TRBV25-1,CAIFQGDTQYF,TGTGCCATTTTTCAGGGAGATACGCAGTATTTT
many,TRBJ2-3,TRBD1,TRBV7-2,CASSLRTGKGGDTQYF,TGTGCCAGCAGCTTGCGGACAGGGAAAGGAGGGGATACGCAGTATTTT
few,TRBJ2-5,-,TRBV7-8,CASSLSSFGETQYF,TGTGCCAGCAGCTTAAGCAGCTTCGGGGAGACCCAGTACTTC
few,TRBJ2-1,-,TRBV5-1,CASSLVGAVNEQFF,TGCGCCAGCAGCTTGGTGGGGGCGGTCAATGAGCAGTTCTTC
-,TRBJ2-5,TRBD2,TRBV2,CASSEDGAGAQETQYF,TGTGCCAGCAGTGAAGATGGAGCGGGGGCCCAAGAGACCCAGTACTTC
few,TRBJ2-1,TRBD1,TRBV29-1,CSVERGPNEQFF,TGCAGCGTTGAAAGGGGGCCGAATGAGCAGTTCTTC
few,TRBJ2-5,TRBD1,TRBV25-1,CASRTRGNRETQYF,TGTGCCAGCAGAACCAGGGGGAATAGAGAGACCCAGTACTTC
-,TRBJ1-6,TRBD1,TRBV30,CAWSAGQGHSPLHF,TGTGCCTGGAGTGCGGGACAGGGGCATTCACCCCTCCACTTT
-,TRBJ2-3,TRBD1,TRBV27,CASTNVVGDRGSTDTQYF,TGTGCCAGCACCAACGTTGTGGGGGACAGGGGGTCAACAGATACGCAGTATTTT
few,TRBJ2-5,-,TRBV6-1,CASSERRLGLETQYF,TGTGCCAGCAGTGAACGGAGACTAGGTCTGGAGACCCAGTACTTC
few,TRBJ2-6,-,TRBV5-1,CASSDVLSGANVLTF,TGCGCCAGCAGCGACGTTCTCTCTGGGGCCAACGTCCTGACTTTC
-,TRBJ2-7,-,TRBV20-1,CSATMGYEQYF,TGCAGTGCTACCATGGGCTACGAGCAGTACTTC
-,TRBJ1-4,-,TRBV28,CASRLTQEKLFF,TGTGCCAGCAGGTTGACCCAGGAAAAACTGTTTTTT
-,TRBJ1-6,-,TRBV20-1,CSARWGSPLHF,TGCAGTGCTAGATGGGGGTCACCCCTCCACTTT
-,TRBJ2-3,TRBD2,TRBV10-3,CAIRGLAGGRTDTQYF,TGTGCCATCAGGGGGCTAGCGGGGGGCCGCACAGATACGCAGTATTTT
many,TRBJ2-3,-,TRBV12-3/TRBV12-4,CASSLASADTQYF,TGTGCCAGCAGTCTAGCGTCTGCAGATACGCAGTATTTT
few,TRBJ2-7,-,TRBV5-1,CASSPDTTYEQYF,TGCGCCAGCAGCCCGGATACGACCTACGAGCAGTACTTC
few,TRBJ1-2,-,TRBV2,CASGRDGPNYGYTF,TGTGCCAGCGGCAGGGACGGACCTAACTATGGCTACACCTTC
-,TRBJ2-7,-,TRBV6-5,CASSYSSKTEQYF,TGTGCCAGCAGTTACTCGAGTAAGACCGAGCAGTACTTC
few,TRBJ2-1,-,TRBV7-2,CASSLSVGPYNEQFF,TGTGCCAGCAGCTTATCAGTGGGACCGTACAATGAGCAGTTCTTC